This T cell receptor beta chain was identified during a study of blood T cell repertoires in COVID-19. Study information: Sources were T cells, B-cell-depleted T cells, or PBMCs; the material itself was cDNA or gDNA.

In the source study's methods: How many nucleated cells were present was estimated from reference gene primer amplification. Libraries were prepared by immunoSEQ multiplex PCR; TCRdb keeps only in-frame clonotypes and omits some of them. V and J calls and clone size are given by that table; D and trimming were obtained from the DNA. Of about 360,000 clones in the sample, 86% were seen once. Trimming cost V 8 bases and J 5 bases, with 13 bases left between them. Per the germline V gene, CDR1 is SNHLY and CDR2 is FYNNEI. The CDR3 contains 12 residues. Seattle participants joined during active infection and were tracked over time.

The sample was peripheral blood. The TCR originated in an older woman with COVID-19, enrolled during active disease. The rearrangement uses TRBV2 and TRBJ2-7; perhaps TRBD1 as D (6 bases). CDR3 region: CASQGTGNEQYF. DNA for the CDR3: TGTGCCAGCCAGGGGACGGGGAACGAGCAGTACTTC.